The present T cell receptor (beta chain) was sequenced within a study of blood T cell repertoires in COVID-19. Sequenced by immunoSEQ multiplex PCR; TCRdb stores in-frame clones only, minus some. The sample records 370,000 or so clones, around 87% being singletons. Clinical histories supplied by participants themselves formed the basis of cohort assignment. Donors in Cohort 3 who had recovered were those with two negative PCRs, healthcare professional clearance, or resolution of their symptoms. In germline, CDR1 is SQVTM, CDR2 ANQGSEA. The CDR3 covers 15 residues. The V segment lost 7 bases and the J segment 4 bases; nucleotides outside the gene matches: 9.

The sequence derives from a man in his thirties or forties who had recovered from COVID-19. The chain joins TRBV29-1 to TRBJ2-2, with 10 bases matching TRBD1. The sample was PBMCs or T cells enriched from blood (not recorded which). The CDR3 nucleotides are TGCAGCGCGGAGTGGACAGGGGGTCGCACCGGGGAGCTGTTTTTT. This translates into CSAEWTGGRTGELFF.